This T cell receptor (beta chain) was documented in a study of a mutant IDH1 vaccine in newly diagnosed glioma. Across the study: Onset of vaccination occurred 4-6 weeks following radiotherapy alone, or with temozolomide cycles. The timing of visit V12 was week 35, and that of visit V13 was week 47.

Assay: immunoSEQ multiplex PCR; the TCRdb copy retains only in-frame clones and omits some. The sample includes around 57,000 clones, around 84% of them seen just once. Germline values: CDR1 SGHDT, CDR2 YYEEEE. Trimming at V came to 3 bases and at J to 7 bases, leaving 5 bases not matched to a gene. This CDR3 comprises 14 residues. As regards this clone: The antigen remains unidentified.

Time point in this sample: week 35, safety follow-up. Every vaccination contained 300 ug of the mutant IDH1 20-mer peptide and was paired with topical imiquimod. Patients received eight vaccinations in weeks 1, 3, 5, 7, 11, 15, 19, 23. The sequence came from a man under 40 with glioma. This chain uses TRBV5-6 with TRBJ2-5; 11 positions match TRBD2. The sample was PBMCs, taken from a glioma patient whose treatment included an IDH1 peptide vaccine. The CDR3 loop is CASSSDTSGGTQYF. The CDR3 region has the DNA TGTGCCAGCAGCTCCGATACTAGCGGGGGGACCCAGTACTTC.